The 20 T cell receptor beta chains below were found in one sample sequenced in a study of T cell responses to AZD1222 COVID-19 vaccine. Sequencing used immunoSEQ multiplex PCR; TCRdb keeps in-frame clones, though not all of them. The table includes some 130,000 clones, more than 85% detected once. The sample was peripheral blood, taken 28 days after the second AZD1222 dose. The receptors were sampled from an adult who received the AZD1222 COVID-19 vaccine.

This chain uses TRBV30 with TRBJ2-7; 8 bases match TRBD1. CDR1 and CDR2 (germline): GTSNPN, SVGIG (reference sequence). This CDR3 spans 14 amino acids. The V and J ends lost 4 bases and 2 bases, in that order; junction bases with no gene match: 7. In nucleotides, the CDR3 is TGTGCCTGGACACCGGGACAGGTCACCTACGAGCAGTACTTC. Protein sequence: CAWTPGQVTYEQYF.

This clone was counted a single time. The rearrangement joins TRBV3-1 (or the pseudogene TRBV3-2) to TRBJ2-1; 10 nucleotides agree with TRBD2. Germline V gene lookup returns CDR1 LGHDT and CDR2 YNNKEL (reference sequence). V shed 3 bases and J 3 bases; nucleotides not matched to a gene: 2. This CDR3 has 15 residues. The CDR3, as DNA: TGTGCCAGCAGCCAGGGACTAGCGATCTACAATGAGCAGTTCTTC. The encoded protein is CASSQGLAIYNEQFF.

This chain uses TRBV5-5 with TRBJ1-1; D may be TRBD1 (5 bases). Germline loops: CDR1 SGHKS, CDR2 YYEKEE (reference sequence). The V and J ends lost 0 bases and 5 bases respectively, with 14 bases between them. This CDR3 comprises 15 residues. CDR3 coding DNA: TGTGCCAGCAGCTTGGTGTTAGGGGTCGGAACTGAAGCTTTCTTT. This gives the protein CASSLVLGVGTEAFF.

This clone was observed a handful of times. V and J are TRBV6-5 and TRBJ1-2; 8 bases are shared with TRBD1. With 7 bases clipped from V and 8 bases from J, the junction kept 6 bases outside the gene matches. The CDR3 contains 12 residues. The germline gives CDR1 MNHEY, CDR2 SVGAGI. This CDR3 reads CASTGQGGGYTF. CDR3 sequence (DNA): TGTGCCAGCACTGGACAGGGAGGCGGCTACACCTTC.

This chain connects TRBV28 to TRBJ2-1; TRBD1 might be the D (8 bases). This CDR3 spans 15 amino acids. V lost 4 bases, J lost 5 bases, and 15 bases lay in between. The germline V gene has CDR1 MDHEN and CDR2 SYDVKM. CDR3 DNA: TGTGCCAGCAGTTCGGGAGGACAGGGACACAATGAGCAGTTCTTC. This gives the protein CASSSGGQGHNEQFF.

The J gene is TRBJ1-2, the V gene TRBV7-9, with D perhaps matching TRBD1 (6 bases). Germline V gives CDR1 SEHNR, CDR2 FQNEAQ (reference sequence). The V gene lost 5 bases and the J gene lost 3 bases, with 7 bases spanning the gap. The CDR3 runs 12 residues. Here the CDR3 reads CASSRTDYGYTF. CDR3 nucleotide sequence: TGTGCCAGCAGCCGGACAGACTATGGCTACACCTTC.

The CDR3 spells CASSLDGQGREAFF. The CDR3 region has the DNA TGTGCCAGCAGTTTAGATGGACAGGGTCGTGAAGCTTTCTTT. The rearrangement links TRBV28 to TRBJ1-1; 8 positions match TRBD1. Germline values: CDR1 MDHEN, CDR2 SYDVKM. J gave up 7 bases and V 2 bases, and 6 bases lay outside the gene matches. This CDR3 is built from 14 residues. The whole variable domain, remainder taken from reference TRBV28 and TRBJ1-1, is DVKVTQSSRYLVKRTGEKVFLECVQDMDHENMFWYRQDPGLGLRLIYFSYDVKMKEKGDIPEGYSVSREKKERFSLILESASTNQTSMYLCASSLDGQGREAFFGQGTRLTVV.

This clone has a single count. The chain uses TRBV6-6 and TRBJ1-6; D gene unclear. This CDR3 region has 12 residues. Trimming cost V 5 bases and J 10 bases, with 9 bases left between them. The germline V gene has CDR1 MNHNY and CDR2 SVGAGI (reference sequence). The CDR3, as DNA: TGTGCCAGCAGTACCCCCCGGTCACCCCTCCACTTT. Protein product: CASSTPRSPLHF.

CDR3 bases: TGTGCCAGCAGCGTAGTGGGGACATCCACCGGGGAGCTGTTTTTT. Translated, it gives CASSVVGTSTGELFF. The rearrangement links TRBV9 to TRBJ2-2, with a possible D match to TRBD1 (6 bases). V lost 0 bases, J lost 4 bases, and 10 bases lay in between. In germline, CDR1 is SGDLS, CDR2 YYNGEE. The CDR3 has 15 residues.

V is TRBV30 and J is TRBJ1-2; D gene uncertain. The germline V gene encodes CDR1 GTSNPN and CDR2 SVGIG (reference sequence). This CDR3 has 17 residues. V was clipped by 4 bases and J by 2 bases, with 23 bases between them. The DNA of the CDR3 is TGTGCCTGGAATCGTTACCTAGGGCGGGAGTCGAACTATGGCTACACCTTC. This gives the protein CAWNRYLGRESNYGYTF.

The rearrangement joins TRBV6-2 or TRBV6-3 to TRBJ2-1; D perhaps matches TRBD2 (6 bases). The ends were cut back, 5 bases at V and 0 bases at J, with 11 bases in the middle. Germline-derived CDR1 and CDR2 are MNHEY and SVGEGT. The length of the CDR3 is 15 residues. In DNA, the CDR3 is TGTGCCAGCAGTCAACGGGAGAGCTCCTACAATGAGCAGTTCTTC. As protein: CASSQRESSYNEQFF.

The chain joins TRBV3-1 (or the pseudogene TRBV3-2) to TRBJ2-3, with a weak D call TRBD2 (6 bases). Trimming pared 4 bases from V and 3 bases from J, leaving 17 bases between. Germline CDR1 LGHDT, CDR2 YNNKEL (reference sequence). This CDR3 is 16 amino acids long. The CDR3 DNA sequence: TGTGCCAGCAGCCCCCGGGTGGGGGGTGGGACAGATACGCAGTATTTT. This codes for CASSPRVGGGTDTQYF.

This sequence joins TRBV19 and TRBJ1-2; 9 nucleotides agree with TRBD1. With V trimmed by 6 bases and J by 3 bases, 5 bases remained unmatched. Germline assignment: CDR1 LNHDA and CDR2 SQIVND (reference sequence). CDR3 size: 14 residues. The CDR3 sequence is CASSWTGVDYGYTF. CDR3 coding DNA: TGTGCCAGTAGCTGGACAGGGGTAGACTATGGCTACACCTTC. Together with reference TRBV19 and TRBJ1-2, the CDR3 gives the full variable domain: DGGITQSPKYLFRKEGQNVTLSCEQNLNHDAMYWYRQDPGQGLRLIYYSQIVNDFQKGDIAEGYSVSREKKESFPLTVTSAQKNPTAFYLCASSWTGVDYGYTFGSGTRLTVV.

This chain connects TRBV23-1 to TRBJ1-6, with 7 bases aligning to TRBD1. TRBV23-1 is placed among ORFs of uncertain function. V was pared by 1 base and J by 5 bases, with 11 bases of the junction left unmatched. This CDR3 comprises 18 residues. The CDR3 coding sequence is TGCGCCAGCAGTCAATTGGGGCCCGACAGGGCCAATAATTCACCCCTCCACTTT. Its translation is CASSQLGPDRANNSPLHF.

The chain combines TRBV5-1 with TRBJ1-3; 10 nucleotides align to TRBD1. Trimming at V came to 4 bases and at J to 3 bases, leaving 4 bases not matched to a gene. The CDR3 loop spans 15 amino acids. The germline CDR1 and CDR2 sequences are SGHRS and YFSETQ. The CDR3 reads CASSPGTGVGNTIYF. The DNA of the CDR3 is TGCGCCAGCAGCCCCGGGACAGGGGTTGGAAACACCATATATTTT.

V gene TRBV5-1 combines with J gene TRBJ1-1; 7 nucleotides agree with TRBD1. J lost 1 base, V lost 5 bases, and 8 bases had no gene match. This CDR3 contains 15 residues. The germline V gene encodes CDR1 SGHRS and CDR2 YFSETQ. CDR3 nucleotides: TGCGCCAGCAGTTCTGAAACAGGGGAGAACACTGAAGCTTTCTTT. Its protein is CASSSETGENTEAFF. The full variable domain, rest sourced from reference TRBV5-1 and TRBJ1-1, is KAGVTQTPRYLIKTRGQQVTLSCSPISGHRSVSWYQQTPGQGLQFLFEYFSETQRNKGNFPGRFSGRQFSNSRSEMNVSTLELGDSALYLCASSSETGENTEAFFGQGTRLTVV.

The chain is built from TRBV2 and TRBJ2-1; possible D gene TRBD2, 6 bases. Germline V lookup: CDR1 SNHLY, CDR2 FYNNEI. Trimming pared 2 bases from V and 7 bases from J, leaving 12 bases between. There are 14 residues in the CDR3. The CDR3 DNA sequence: TGTGCCAGCAGTGAATCACTAGCTGGAAATGAGCAGTTCTTC. It is translated as CASSESLAGNEQFF.

The chain uses TRBV30 and TRBJ2-7; 7 nucleotides line up with TRBD1. Unmatched junction bases numbered 8, after V lost 2 bases and J lost 4 bases. The length of the CDR3 is 14 residues. CDR1 is GTSNPN and CDR2 is SVGIG in the germline V gene (reference sequence). The CDR3 loop reads CAWSTGAGGYEQYF. DNA for the CDR3: TGTGCCTGGAGTACGGGCGCAGGGGGATACGAGCAGTACTTC.

V is TRBV5-4 and J is TRBJ2-7; 15 nucleotides match TRBD2. CDR1 is SGHNT and CDR2 is YYREEE in the germline V gene (reference sequence). The CDR3 covers 15 residues. The ends lost 3 bases at V and 8 bases at J; junction bases unmatched: 6. The CDR3 coding sequence is TGTGCCAGCAGCTCGGGACTAGCGGGAGGAATAAAGCAGTACGTC. Residues: CASSSGLAGGIKQYV.

V usage is TRBV30 and J usage is TRBJ1-5, with D possibly TRBD1 on 5 matching bases. There are 13 residues in the CDR3. V dropped 1 base and J dropped 6 bases, with 10 bases sitting between them. Germline V gene data show CDR1 as GTSNPN and CDR2 as SVGIG (reference sequence). The CDR3 protein is CAWSDGTRQPQHF. CDR3 in DNA: TGTGCCTGGAGTGACGGGACTCGTCAGCCCCAGCATTTT.